The clone carrying this T cell receptor (beta chain) has ten or more counts. The antigen is not known. TCRdb reprocessed the 5' RACE reads with MiXCR, giving one entry per CDR3 protein. The sample yields 80,000 to 100,000 distinct CDR3 sequences, 7.5% to 9% seen once. This entry is derived from a study of CD8 T cells in ankylosing spondylitis. The CDR3 consists of 12 residues. Germline V gene sequence: CDR1 SQVTM, CDR2 ANQGSEA. Trimming shortened V by 6 bases and J by 0 bases, and 8 bases separated the two germline ends. Study results and limitations: A motif in TCR beta, a set of eight or nine highly homologous variants, appeared characteristic of ankylosing spondylitis blood.

This receptor was obtained from a male donor with ankylosing spondylitis or in good health (not recorded which). The sample was blood, either unsorted or a sorted T cell fraction (not recorded which). This chain uses TRBV29-1 with TRBJ2-5; D gene ambiguous. CDR3 in amino acids: CSVGRDQETQYF. The DNA for the CDR3 is TGCAGCGTCGGACGGGACCAAGAGACCCAGTACTTC.